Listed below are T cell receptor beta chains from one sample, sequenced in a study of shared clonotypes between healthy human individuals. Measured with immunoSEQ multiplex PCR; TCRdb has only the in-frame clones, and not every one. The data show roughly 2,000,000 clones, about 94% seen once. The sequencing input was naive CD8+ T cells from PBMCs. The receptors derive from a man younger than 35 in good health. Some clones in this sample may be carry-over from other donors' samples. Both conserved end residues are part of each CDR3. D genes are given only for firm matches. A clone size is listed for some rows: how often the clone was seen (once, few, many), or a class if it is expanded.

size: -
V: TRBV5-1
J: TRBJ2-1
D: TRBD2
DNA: TGCGCCAGCAGCTTCAGACTAGCGGGAGTGGGTAATGAGCAGTTCTTC
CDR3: CASSFRLAGVGNEQFF

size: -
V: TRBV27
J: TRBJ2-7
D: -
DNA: TGTGCCAGCAGTCCCTCCCCCGCGGGGGCCCCCTACGAGCAGTACTTC
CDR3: CASSPSPAGAPYEQYF

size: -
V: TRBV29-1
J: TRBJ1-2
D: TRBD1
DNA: TGCAGCGTTGGGGCAAGGGGGCCGCGAGGCTACACCTTC
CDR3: CSVGARGPRGYTF

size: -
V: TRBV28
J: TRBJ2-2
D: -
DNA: TGTGCCAGCAGTTTAATCCCCTTGACAGTTACCGGGGAGCTGTTTTTT
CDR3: CASSLIPLTVTGELFF

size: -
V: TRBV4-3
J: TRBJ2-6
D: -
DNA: TGCGCCAGCAGCCAAGGGGTGGCAGGCTCTGGGGCCAACGTCCTGACTTTC
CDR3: CASSQGVAGSGANVLTF

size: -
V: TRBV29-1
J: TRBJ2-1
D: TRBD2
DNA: TGCAGCGTTGAAGGTACTAGCGGGTCCTACAATGAGCAGTTCTTC
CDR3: CSVEGTSGSYNEQFF

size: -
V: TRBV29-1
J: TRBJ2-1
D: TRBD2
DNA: TGCAGCGTTGAAGATGGGACTATCAGGAGCTACAATGAGCAGTTCTTC
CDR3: CSVEDGTIRSYNEQFF

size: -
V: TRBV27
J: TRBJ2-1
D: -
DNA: TGTGCCAGCAGTTTCCTGGAGACGAGCTCCTACAATGAGCAGTTCTTC
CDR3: CASSFLETSSYNEQFF

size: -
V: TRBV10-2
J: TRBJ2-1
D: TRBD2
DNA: TGCGCCAGCACCCCGTCTAGCGGGAGCTCGGCGGGGTTCTTC
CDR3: CASTPSSGSSAGFF

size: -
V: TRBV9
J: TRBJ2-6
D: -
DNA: TGTGCCAGCAGCGTAGCTACAAGGGGACCTGGGGCCAACGTCCTGACTTTC
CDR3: CASSVATRGPGANVLTF

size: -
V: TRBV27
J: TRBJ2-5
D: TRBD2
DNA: TGTGCCAGCAGTGCTCTAGCGGGTAGGGAGACCCAGTACTTC
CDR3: CASSALAGRETQYF

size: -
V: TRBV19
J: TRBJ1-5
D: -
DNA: TGTGCCAGTAGTCAGGGAGCGGCGCGCAATCAGCCCCAGCATTTT
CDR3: CASSQGAARNQPQHF

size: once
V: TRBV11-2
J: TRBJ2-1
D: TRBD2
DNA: TGTGCCAGCAGCGCCCGTCCCGGGACTAGCGGGAGAACTTACAATGAGCAGTTCTTC
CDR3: CASSARPGTSGRTYNEQFF

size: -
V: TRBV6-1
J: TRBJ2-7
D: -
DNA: TGTGCCAGCAGAGACTGGAGCTCCTACGAGCAGTACTTC
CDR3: CASRDWSSYEQYF

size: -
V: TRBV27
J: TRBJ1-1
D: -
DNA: TGTGCCAGCAGTTTTTGGGAGAACACTGAAGCTTTCTTT
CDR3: CASSFWENTEAFF

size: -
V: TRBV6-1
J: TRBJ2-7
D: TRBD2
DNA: TGTGCCAGCAGTGAAACTAGCGGGGGCTACGAGCAGTACTTC
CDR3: CASSETSGGYEQYF

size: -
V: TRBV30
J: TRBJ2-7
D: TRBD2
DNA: TGTGCCTGGAGTGTCGTAGCGGGAGTTGGAGAGCAGTACTTC
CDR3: CAWSVVAGVGEQYF

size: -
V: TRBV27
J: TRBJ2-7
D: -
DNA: TGTGCCAGCAGCAAGGGAGCCCGTAGGTACGAGCAGTACTTC
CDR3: CASSKGARRYEQYF

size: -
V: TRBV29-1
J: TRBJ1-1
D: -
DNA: TGCAGCGTTGAACATCCAGCTGAAGCTTTCTTT
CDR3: CSVEHPAEAFF

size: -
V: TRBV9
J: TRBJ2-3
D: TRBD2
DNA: TGTGCCAGCAGCGTAGGAGTAGCGGGAGTCTCAGATACGCAGTATTTT
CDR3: CASSVGVAGVSDTQYF

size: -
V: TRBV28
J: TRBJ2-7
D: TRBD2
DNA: TGTGCCAGCAGTTTACGGTCTAGCGGAGTCCCGTCCTACGAGCAGTACTTC
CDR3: CASSLRSSGVPSYEQYF

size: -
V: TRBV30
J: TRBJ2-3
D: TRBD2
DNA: TGTGCCTGGAGTGTAACGGGAGGACGCACAGATACGCAGTATTTT
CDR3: CAWSVTGGRTDTQYF

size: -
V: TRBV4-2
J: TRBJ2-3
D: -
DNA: TGTGCCAGCAGCCAAGGCTTGGGGCCCCTGGGCGATACGCAGTATTTT
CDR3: CASSQGLGPLGDTQYF

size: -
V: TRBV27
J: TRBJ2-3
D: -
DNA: TGTGCCAGCAGTTCACTAAACTGGAGGAGTGCAGATACGCAGTATTTT
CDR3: CASSSLNWRSADTQYF

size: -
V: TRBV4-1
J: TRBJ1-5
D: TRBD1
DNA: TGCGCCAGCAGCCAGGAGGACAGGGGCAGTCAGCCCCAGCATTTT
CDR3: CASSQEDRGSQPQHF

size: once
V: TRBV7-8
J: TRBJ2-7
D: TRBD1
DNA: TGTGCCAGCAGCTTAGCGGGACAGGGTTACGAGCAGTACTTC
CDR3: CASSLAGQGYEQYF

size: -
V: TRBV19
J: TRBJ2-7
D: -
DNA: TGTGCCAGTAGTATAGGAGGGGGAGAGCAGTACTTC
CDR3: CASSIGGGEQYF

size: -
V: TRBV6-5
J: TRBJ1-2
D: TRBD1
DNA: TGTGCCAGCAGCACCGGACAGGGGGCAATTGGCTACACCTTC
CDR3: CASSTGQGAIGYTF

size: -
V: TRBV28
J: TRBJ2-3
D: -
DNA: TGTGCCACCATGACCCGGGACACCTACACAGATACGCAGTATTTT
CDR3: CATMTRDTYTDTQYF

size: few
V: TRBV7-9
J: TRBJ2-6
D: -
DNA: TGTGCCAGCAGCTTAGTTGGGGCCAACGTCCTGACTTTC
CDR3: CASSLVGANVLTF

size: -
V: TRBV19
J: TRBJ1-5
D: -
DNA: TGTGCCAGTCTCATGGGGCATCAGCCCCAGCATTTT
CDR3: CASLMGHQPQHF

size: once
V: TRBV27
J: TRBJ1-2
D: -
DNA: TGTGCCAGCAGGGGACCGCCGGGCTACACCTTC
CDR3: CASRGPPGYTF

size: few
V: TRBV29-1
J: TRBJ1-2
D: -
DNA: TGCAGCGTTGATACTGGGGATGGCTACACCTTC
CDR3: CSVDTGDGYTF

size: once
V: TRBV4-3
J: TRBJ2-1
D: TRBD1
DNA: TGCGCCAGCAGCCCGGGGACAGGGTCGTACAATGAGCAGTTCTTC
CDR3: CASSPGTGSYNEQFF

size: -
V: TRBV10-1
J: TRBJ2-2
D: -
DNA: TGCGCCAGCAGTGTCGGGAGCGGGGAGCTGTTTTTT
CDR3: CASSVGSGELFF

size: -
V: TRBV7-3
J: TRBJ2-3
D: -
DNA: TGTGCCAGCAGCTTAAACCCAGGGGGCACAGATACGCAGTATTTT
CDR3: CASSLNPGGTDTQYF

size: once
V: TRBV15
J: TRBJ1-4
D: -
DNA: TGTGCCACCAGCAGGCCAACAGATCCAACTAATGAAAAACTGTTTTTT
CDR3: CATSRPTDPTNEKLFF

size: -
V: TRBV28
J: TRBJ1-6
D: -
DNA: TGTGCCAGCAGCCCCAAGCCTCATTCACCCCTCCACTTT
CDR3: CASSPKPHSPLHF

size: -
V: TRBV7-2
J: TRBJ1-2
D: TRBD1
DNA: TGTGCCAGCAGCGTAGACAGGGGGCAGGGCTACACCTTC
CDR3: CASSVDRGQGYTF

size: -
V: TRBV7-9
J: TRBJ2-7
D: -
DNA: TGTGCCAGCAGCGGAGCAGGGCCGTCCTACGAGCAGTACTTC
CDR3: CASSGAGPSYEQYF

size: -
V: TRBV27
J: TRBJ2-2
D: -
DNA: TGTGCCAGCAGGACTAAGACCGGGGAGCTGTTTTTT
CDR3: CASRTKTGELFF